A selection of T cell receptor beta chains follows, all from one sample in a study of beta chain features in type 1 diabetes. Only in-frame clones appear in the TCRdb table, and some are missing; sequencing was by immunoSEQ multiplex PCR. The sample lists some 150,000 clones; about a tenth were seen once. Specimen: central memory CD4+ T cells from blood. The receptors here all came from a man younger than 35 in good health. Both conserved end residues are trimmed from each CDR3. A D gene is named only where the DNA matches it firmly.

cdr3_length j_call v_call d_call cdr3_aa
13 TRBJ2-5 TRBV5-6 - ASSDTGQSQETQY
15 TRBJ2-5 TRBV5-5 TRBD2 ASSLGGLAGVQETQY
12 TRBJ2-3 TRBV27 TRBD1 ASSLDRSTDTQY
12 TRBJ1-1 TRBV11-2 - ASSPVTVGTEAF
13 TRBJ2-7 TRBV18 TRBD1 ASSLRDSGLYEQY
13 TRBJ2-1 TRBV18 TRBD1 ASSPTGQGMGEQF
13 TRBJ2-7 TRBV10-3 TRBD1 AILGWTGGTLEQY
10 TRBJ2-3 TRBV7-2 - ASRPQTDTQY
11 TRBJ2-5 TRBV11-2 TRBD1 ASRQDDRGTQY
12 TRBJ2-4 TRBV5-1 TRBD1 ASSRGQGADIQY
14 TRBJ1-2 TRBV4-3 - ASSQEFTGGNYGYT
9 TRBJ1-1 TRBV10-3 - AISEAGSAF
15 TRBJ1-5 TRBV5-4 - ASSLDGAAGGNQPQH
13 TRBJ1-2 TRBV27 - ASSLSTALPMGYT
12 TRBJ2-3 TRBV19 - ASSMSDNTDTQY
14 TRBJ1-4 TRBV11-2 TRBD1 ASTQYTGQRIEKLF
14 TRBJ1-5 TRBV19 TRBD1 ASSIGRQGATQPQH
13 TRBJ1-6 TRBV14 - ASSGAVNYNSPLH
12 TRBJ2-3 TRBV5-1 TRBD1 ASSRTGLPDTQY